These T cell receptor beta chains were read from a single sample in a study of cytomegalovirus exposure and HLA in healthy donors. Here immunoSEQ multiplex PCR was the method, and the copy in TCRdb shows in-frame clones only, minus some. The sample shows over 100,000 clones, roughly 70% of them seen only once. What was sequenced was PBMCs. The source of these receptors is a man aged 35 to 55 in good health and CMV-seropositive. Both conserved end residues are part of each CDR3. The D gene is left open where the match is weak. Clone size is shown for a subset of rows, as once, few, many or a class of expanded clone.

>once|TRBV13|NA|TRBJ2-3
TGTGCCAGCAGCTCCGAATGGGGCGGGGCTACAGATACGCAGTATTTT
CASSSEWGGATDTQYF
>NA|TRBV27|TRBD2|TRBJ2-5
TGTGCCAGCAGTTTCAACCTAGCGGGACAAGAGACCCAGTACTTC
CASSFNLAGQETQYF
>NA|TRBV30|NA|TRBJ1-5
TGTGCCTGGAACGCAGGGTTGGGTCAGCCCCAGCATTTT
CAWNAGLGQPQHF
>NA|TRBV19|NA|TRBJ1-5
TGTGCCAGTAGTATAGGTTTCTTAGGGGAATTGCAGGACCAGCCCCAGCATTTT
CASSIGFLGELQDQPQHF
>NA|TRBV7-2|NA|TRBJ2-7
TGTGCCAGCAGCTTAGTGCACAGTAGTCGGAACGAGCAGTACTTC
CASSLVHSSRNEQYF
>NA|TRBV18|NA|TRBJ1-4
TGTGCCAGCTCCCCCGGGGGGGGGCCGAATGAAAAACTGTTTTTT
CASSPGGGPNEKLFF
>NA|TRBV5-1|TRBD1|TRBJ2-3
TGCGCCAGCAGGGGACAGCACACAGATACGCAGTATTTT
CASRGQHTDTQYF
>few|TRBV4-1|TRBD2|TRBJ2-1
TGCGCCACCCGCTCGGCTAGCGGGAGCGAGCAGTTCTTC
CATRSASGSEQFF
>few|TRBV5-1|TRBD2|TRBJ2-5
TGCGCCAGCAGCTCTCTAGCGGGGGGGCAGTGGGAGCAGTACTTC
CASSSLAGGQWEQYF
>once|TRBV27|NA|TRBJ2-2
TGTGCCAGCAGTAGGGCCGGAGGTCTTCCCGGGGAGCTGTTTTTT
CASSRAGGLPGELFF
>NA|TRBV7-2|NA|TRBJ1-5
TGTGCCAGCAGCTTAGGGACACCCAATCAGCCCCAGCATTTT
CASSLGTPNQPQHF
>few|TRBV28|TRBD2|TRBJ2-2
TGTGCCAGCAGTAGCCCCCTGGGACTAGCGATGATCGGGGAGCTGTTTTTT
CASSSPLGLAMIGELFF
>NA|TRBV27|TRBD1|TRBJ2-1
TGTGCCAGCCACGGACAGGGGAACTACAATGAGCAGTTCTTC
CASHGQGNYNEQFF
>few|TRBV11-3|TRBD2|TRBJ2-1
TGTGCCAGCAGCTTAGGACTAGCGGGAGGCACCAATGAGCAGTTCTTC
CASSLGLAGGTNEQFF
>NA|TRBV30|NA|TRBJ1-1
TGTGCCTGGAGTGTTCAACAGGTCAGTGAAGCTTTCTTT
CAWSVQQVSEAFF
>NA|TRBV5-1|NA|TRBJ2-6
TGCGCCAGCAGCTTGGACAGGGTGGGTTCTGGGGCCAACGTCCTGACTTTC
CASSLDRVGSGANVLTF
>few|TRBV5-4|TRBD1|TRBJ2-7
TGTGCCAGCAGCTTTCCGGGACAGCCCTACGAGCAGTACTTC
CASSFPGQPYEQYF
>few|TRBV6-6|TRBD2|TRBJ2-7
TGTGCCAGCAGTTACCGAGCGGGAGTATACGAGCAGTACTTC
CASSYRAGVYEQYF
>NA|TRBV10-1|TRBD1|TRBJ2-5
TGCGCCAGCAGTAAGGGACAGGAGGGCTACCAAGAGACCCAGTACTTC
CASSKGQEGYQETQYF
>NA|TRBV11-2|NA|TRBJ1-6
TGTGCCAGCAGTCGAGATGCCCGGTCACCCCTCCACTTT
CASSRDARSPLHF
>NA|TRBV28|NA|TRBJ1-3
TGTGCCAGCAGTTCCACACAAAACACCATATATTTT
CASSSTQNTIYF
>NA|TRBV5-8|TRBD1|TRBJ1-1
TGTGCCAGCAGCCTCGGGACAGGGGTGAACACTGAAGCTTTCTTT
CASSLGTGVNTEAFF
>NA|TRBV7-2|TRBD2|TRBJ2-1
TGTGCCAGCAGCCGGACTAGCGGGGGGGCCGATGAGCAGTTCTTC
CASSRTSGGADEQFF
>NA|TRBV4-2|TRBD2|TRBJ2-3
TGTGCCAGCAGCCAAGATCTGGCGGGGGGACCCACAGATACGCAGTATTTT
CASSQDLAGGPTDTQYF
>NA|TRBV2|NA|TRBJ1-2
TGTGCCAGCAGTGCGAACAGGGTTAACTATGGCTACACCTTC
CASSANRVNYGYTF
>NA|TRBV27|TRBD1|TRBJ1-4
TGTGCCAGCAGAAGGGGGCGCACAACTAATGAAAAACTGTTTTTT
CASRRGRTTNEKLFF
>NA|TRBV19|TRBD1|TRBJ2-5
TGTGCCAGTAGTATTGGACAGGGAAAAGAGACCCAGTACTTC
CASSIGQGKETQYF
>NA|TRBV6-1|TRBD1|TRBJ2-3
TGTGCCAGCAGTGGGACAGGGGCAGATACACAGTATTTT
CASSGTGADTQYF
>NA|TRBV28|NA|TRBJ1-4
TGTGCCAGCAGTTTAGCCGGCCTAGAGGAATTCGTAACTAATGAAAAACTGTTTTTT
CASSLAGLEEFVTNEKLFF
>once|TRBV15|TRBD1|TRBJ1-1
TGTGCCACCAGCAGAGGGGGACAGGGGGTAGATGAAGCTTTCTTT
CATSRGGQGVDEAFF
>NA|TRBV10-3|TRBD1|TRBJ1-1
TGTGCCATCAGTTTAGGGACAGCGGGCACTGAAGCTTTCTTT
CAISLGTAGTEAFF
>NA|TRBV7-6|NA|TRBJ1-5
TGTGCCAGCAGCTCCGCTCCAGGCCCCGACTATAGCAATCAGCCCCAGCATTTT
CASSSAPGPDYSNQPQHF
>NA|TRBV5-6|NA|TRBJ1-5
TGTGCCAGCAGCTTGGGCGATCAGCCCCAGCATTTT
CASSLGDQPQHF
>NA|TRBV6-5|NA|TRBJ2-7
TGTGCCAGCAGTCCGGACGGGACCTACGAGCAGTACTTC
CASSPDGTYEQYF
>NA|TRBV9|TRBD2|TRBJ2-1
TGTGCCAGCAGCACTAGCGGGAGCTCCTACAATGAGCAGTTCTTC
CASSTSGSSYNEQFF
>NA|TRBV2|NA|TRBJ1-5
TGTGCCAGCAGTGAGGTAAAGGGGCCAAATCAGCCCCAGCATTTT
CASSEVKGPNQPQHF
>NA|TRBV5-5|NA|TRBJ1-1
TGTGCCAGCAGCTTGGTGGGAGTAACTAACACTGAAGCTTTCTTT
CASSLVGVTNTEAFF
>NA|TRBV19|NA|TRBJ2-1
TGTGCCAGTAGTATCAGGGACACCTACAATGAGCAGTTCTTC
CASSIRDTYNEQFF
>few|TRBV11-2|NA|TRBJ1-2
TGTGCCAGCAGCCGTTACACGATACAGGTTTATGGCTACACCTTC
CASSRYTIQVYGYTF
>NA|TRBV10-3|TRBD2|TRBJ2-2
TGTGCCATCAGTGAAGGAGTAGCGGGGGGAACCGGGGAGCTGTTTTTT
CAISEGVAGGTGELFF
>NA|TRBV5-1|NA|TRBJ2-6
TGCGCCAGCAGACCATCGGAGAGGATCACCTCTGGGGCCAACGTCCTGACTTTC
CASRPSERITSGANVLTF
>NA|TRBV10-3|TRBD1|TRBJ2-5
TGTGCCATCAGTGAGTTAGGACAGGGGGCTTTTGGCCAAGAGACCCAGTACTTC
CAISELGQGAFGQETQYF
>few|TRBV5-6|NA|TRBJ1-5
TGTGCCAGCAGTCTTGGGGGGGGAAGCAATCAGCCCCAGCATTTT
CASSLGGGSNQPQHF
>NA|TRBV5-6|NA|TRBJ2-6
TGTGCCAGCAGCTTAAGTCCCCAGGTTACCAACGTCCTGACTTTC
CASSLSPQVTNVLTF
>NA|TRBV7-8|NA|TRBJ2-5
TGTGCCAGCAGCCTCTTGCGGCCAACACAAGAGACCCAGTACTTC
CASSLLRPTQETQYF
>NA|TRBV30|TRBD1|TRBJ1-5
TGTGCCTGGGGGGGGACAGCCAATCAGCCCCAGCATTTT
CAWGGTANQPQHF
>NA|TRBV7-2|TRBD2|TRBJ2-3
TGTGCCAGCAGCTTAACCGGGGGGAAAGGAGATACGCAGTATTTT
CASSLTGGKGDTQYF
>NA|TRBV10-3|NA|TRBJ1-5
TGTGCCGTCCAGACAGGTAATCAGCCCCAGCATTTT
CAVQTGNQPQHF
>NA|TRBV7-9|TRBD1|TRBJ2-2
TGTGCCAGCACCCGGGACAGGGTACGCGGCAACACCGGGGAGCTGTTTTTT
CASTRDRVRGNTGELFF